These 31 T cell receptor beta chains share one sample of origin, sequenced in a study of blood T cell repertoires in COVID-19. Assay used: immunoSEQ multiplex PCR; TCRdb lists only in-frame clones, some missing. The sample contains 85,000 to 110,000 clones, around nine tenths of which appear only once. Sequencing was carried out using peripheral blood. These receptors were taken from a man aged 50-59 years in a cohort sampled during active COVID-19.

The rearrangement joins TRBV2 to TRBJ2-3; D unresolved. The CDR3 has 13 residues. The germline CDR1 and CDR2 sequences are SNHLY and FYNNEI. V was trimmed by 4 bases and J by 2 bases, leaving 7 bases between them. This CDR3 is CASSGPVTDTQYF. For the CDR3, the DNA is TGTGCCAGCAGTGGGCCCGTCACAGATACGCAGTATTTT.

The rearrangement links TRBV5-1 to TRBJ1-4, with 7 bases aligning to TRBD1. V was clipped by 4 bases and J by 6 bases; unmatched bases: 9. CDR1 is SGHRS, CDR2 YFSETQ, per germline. The CDR3 runs to 15 residues. The CDR3 loop is CASSGREGAYEKLFF. The CDR3 region has the DNA TGCGCCAGCAGCGGGCGAGAGGGGGCGTATGAAAAACTGTTTTTT.

This clone was found once. The V and J genes are TRBV7-2 and TRBJ1-5; TRBD1 aligns across 8 bases. Germline values: CDR1 SGHTA, CDR2 FQGNSA. Trimming cost V 1 base and J 5 bases; bases outside gene matches: 4. The CDR3 contains 15 residues. CDR3 amino acids: CASSLGQGAHQPQHF. For the CDR3, the DNA is TGTGCCAGCAGCTTAGGGCAGGGGGCGCATCAGCCCCAGCATTTT.

The V call is TRBV5-4, the J call TRBJ2-3, with D possibly matching TRBD1 (6 bases). Germline loops: CDR1 SGHNT, CDR2 YYREEE (reference sequence). The CDR3 contains 15 residues. Deletions cut 4 bases from V and 0 bases from J, with 12 bases between. DNA of the CDR3: TGTGCCAGCAGCCGAGGGGGTGCTAGCACAGATACGCAGTATTTT. This encodes CASSRGGASTDTQYF. Supplemented by reference TRBV5-4 and TRBJ2-3, the full variable domain reads ETGVTQSPTHLIKTRGQQVTLRCSSQSGHNTVSWYQQALGQGPQFIFQYYREEENGRGNFPPRFSGLQFPNYSSELNVNALELDDSALYLCASSRGGASTDTQYFGPGTRLTVL.

The chain is built from TRBV6-1 and TRBJ2-7; no definite D call. The CDR3 loop spans 12 amino acids. The V and J ends lost 2 bases and 2 bases respectively, with 4 bases between them. CDR1 and CDR2 from the germline V gene are MNHNS and SASEGT. The CDR3 nucleotides read TGTGCCAGCAGTGAAACTGCCTACGAGCAGTACGTC. Residues: CASSETAYEQYV.

The count of this clone is one. The chain employs TRBV7-7 and TRBJ2-2; D is unclear. The ends were cut back, 2 bases at V and 1 base at J, with 5 bases in the middle. The CDR3 length is 14 residues. CDR1 is SSHAT and CDR2 is FNYEAQ in the germline V gene (reference sequence). The CDR3 loop is CASSLSGNTGELFF. The CDR3 DNA follows: TGTGCCAGCAGCTTATCCGGGAACACCGGGGAGCTGTTTTTT.

The rearrangement links TRBV18 to TRBJ2-2; no definite D call. The CDR3 has 13 residues. V dropped 3 bases and J dropped 5 bases, with 7 bases sitting between them. Germline assignment: CDR1 KGHSH and CDR2 LQKENI. CDR3 loop: CASSPPGTGELFF. As DNA, the CDR3 is TGTGCCAGCTCACCGCCCGGGACCGGGGAGCTGTTTTTT.

This chain uses TRBV5-5 with TRBJ2-1; 8 nucleotides agree with TRBD1. The J segment lost 0 bases and the V segment lost 0 bases, leaving 14 bases of the junction unmatched. The CDR3 has 20 amino acids. Germline CDR1 SGHKS, CDR2 YYEKEE (reference sequence). The CDR3 spells CASSLAWAGGLGSSYNEQFF. The CDR3 DNA is TGTGCCAGCAGCTTGGCATGGGCAGGGGGCCTTGGGAGCTCCTACAATGAGCAGTTCTTC.

The chain joins TRBV5-4 to TRBJ2-1; maybe TRBD1 (6 bases). CDR3 length: 16 residues. V was cut by 4 bases and J by 0 bases, with 14 bases left in between. CDR1 is SGHNT, CDR2 YYREEE, per germline (reference sequence). The CDR3 here is CASSRTGPHSYNEQFF. Written as DNA, the CDR3 is TGTGCCAGCAGCCGAACAGGGCCTCACTCCTACAATGAGCAGTTCTTC.

The chain recombines TRBV4-2 with TRBJ2-7; no definite D call. V gave up 4 bases and J gave up 7 bases, with 11 bases separating them. CDR3 length: 12 amino acids. CDR1 is LGHNA and CDR2 is YNFKEQ in the germline V gene. The CDR3 region has the DNA TGTGCCAGCAGCCCCACTCCGCGGGAGCAGTACTTC. This gives the protein CASSPTPREQYF.

This sequence joins TRBV19 and TRBJ1-2; TRBD1 aligns across 7 bases. Germline V gene lookup returns CDR1 LNHDA and CDR2 SQIVND (reference sequence). The CDR3 totals 16 residues. This CDR3 reads CATQGGVNLALGGYTF. The CDR3 DNA is TGTGCTACACAAGGGGGCGTCAACCTAGCCCTGGGGGGCTACACCTTC.

The chain recombines TRBV21-1 with TRBJ2-2; the table assigns TRBD1, which was not confirmed against the DNA. TRBV21-1 is a recognized pseudogene. The CDR3 contains 18 residues. CDR3 nucleotide sequence: TGTGCCAGCAGACCCTCCCGAGACAGGGGACCGAGGACCGGGGAGCTGTTTTTT. Its translation: CASRPSRDRGPRTGELFF.

This chain uses TRBV19 with TRBJ2-2; the match to TRBD2 covers 9 bases. This CDR3 has 15 residues. After removal of 7 bases from V and 6 bases from J, the junction contained 9 bases not matched to a gene. CDR1 is LNHDA, CDR2 SQIVND, per germline (reference sequence). The chain's CDR3 is CASKRRRGGPGELFF. CDR3 DNA: TGTGCCAGTAAACGGCGGCGGGGGGGCCCCGGGGAGCTGTTTTTT.

The V gene is TRBV4-1, the J gene TRBJ2-7; D unresolved. Germline CDR1 and CDR2: MGHRA and YSYEKL. V was trimmed by 0 bases and J by 0 bases, leaving 15 bases between them. CDR3 length: 17 residues. The CDR3 loop reads CASSQDASQVLSYEQYF. CDR3 DNA sequence: TGCGCCAGCAGCCAAGATGCCTCCCAGGTCCTCTCCTACGAGCAGTACTTC.

This chain links TRBV9 with TRBJ2-3, with D perhaps TRBD2 (6 bases). Trimming shortened V by 7 bases and J by 3 bases, and 12 bases separated the two germline ends. The CDR3 is 13 amino acids. CDR1 and CDR2 (germline): SGDLS, YYNGEE. DNA of the CDR3: TGTGCCAGCGCACGGGGGTCTACAGATACGCAGTATTTT. Translated, it gives CASARGSTDTQYF.

The genes are TRBV29-1 and TRBJ2-1, with a possible D match to TRBD1 (6 bases). This CDR3 region has 12 residues. V was clipped by 2 bases and J by 9 bases, with 11 bases between them. The germline gives CDR1 SQVTM, CDR2 ANQGSEA. CDR3 DNA: TGCAGCGTTGAACTACAGGGACGTGAGCAGTTCTTC. Protein product: CSVELQGREQFF.

The rearrangement links TRBV7-9 to TRBJ1-4; 7 bases are shared with TRBD1. This CDR3 is 15 amino acids long. CDR1 is SEHNR, CDR2 FQNEAQ, per germline (reference sequence). J lost 0 bases, V lost 5 bases, and 3 bases had no gene match. The CDR3 spells CASSATGATNEKLFF. The CDR3 DNA is TGTGCCAGCAGCGCCACAGGGGCAACTAATGAAAAACTGTTTTTT.

The rearrangement uses TRBV28 and TRBJ2-7; perhaps TRBD2 as D (7 bases). V was shortened by 5 bases and J by 5 bases, with 22 bases between the two germline ends. The CDR3 is made up of 16 amino acids. Per germline, CDR1 MDHEN and CDR2 SYDVKM. The CDR3 is CASSTNTGGFRDEQYV. CDR3 in DNA: TGTGCCAGCAGTACCAATACGGGGGGCTTTCGGGACGAGCAGTACGTC.

The chain uses TRBV19 and TRBJ1-5; 8 bases are a match to TRBD1. The CDR3 is made up of 16 amino acids. Germline CDR1 reads LNHDA; CDR2 reads SQIVND (reference sequence). Trimming at V came to 3 bases and at J to 1 base, leaving 5 bases not matched to a gene. The CDR3: CASSMGQGASNQPQHF. Written as DNA, the CDR3 is TGTGCCAGTAGTATGGGGCAGGGGGCGAGCAATCAGCCCCAGCATTTT.

This chain connects TRBV19 to TRBJ1-5; 7 nucleotides match TRBD1. With 5 bases clipped from V and 3 bases from J, the junction kept 7 bases outside the gene matches. The CDR3 contains 15 residues. CDR1 and CDR2 from the germline V gene are LNHDA and SQIVND (reference sequence). The CDR3 sequence is CASSSSTGYNQPQHF. The DNA for the CDR3 is TGTGCCAGTAGTTCCTCGACAGGGTACAATCAGCCCCAGCATTTT. The full variable domain, its missing parts supplied by reference TRBV19 and TRBJ1-5, is DGGITQSPKYLFRKEGQNVTLSCEQNLNHDAMYWYRQDPGQGLRLIYYSQIVNDFQKGDIAEGYSVSREKKESFPLTVTSAQKNPTAFYLCASSSSTGYNQPQHFGDGTRLSIL.

This chain joins TRBV7-2 and TRBJ2-2; TRBD1 is a possible D gene (6 bases). This CDR3 spans 16 amino acids. With 5 bases removed from V and 4 bases from J, the gap between germline ends came to 17 bases. Germline V gene lookup returns CDR1 SGHTA and CDR2 FQGNSA. As DNA, the CDR3 is TGTGCCAGCAGCCCTCGGGTCCTAGGGGGCACCGGGGAGCTGTTTTTT. Protein: CASSPRVLGGTGELFF.

This chain uses TRBV6-2 or TRBV6-3 with TRBJ2-1; the match to TRBD1 covers 9 bases. Trimming at V came to 5 bases and at J to 9 bases, leaving 5 bases not matched to a gene. The CDR3 has 13 amino acids. Germline CDR1 reads MNHEY; CDR2 reads SVGEGT. The CDR3 is CASSLKTGGEQFF. The CDR3 coding sequence is TGTGCCAGCAGTCTCAAGACAGGGGGTGAGCAGTTCTTC.

This clone was seen a few times. The chain links TRBV27 to TRBJ1-6, with 8 bases fitting TRBD1. CDR1 is MNHEY, CDR2 SMNVEV, per germline (reference sequence). The CDR3 runs to 15 residues. The trim removed 4 bases at V and 3 bases at J, leaving 2 bases unmatched. The CDR3 spells CASSSTGVYNSPLHF. For the CDR3, the DNA is TGTGCCAGCAGTTCGACAGGGGTCTATAATTCACCCCTCCACTTT.

The rearrangement links TRBV21-1 to TRBJ2-1; TRBD2 is the table's D call, not checked against the DNA. TRBV21-1 is a recognized pseudogene. The CDR3 extends over 16 amino acids. In DNA, the CDR3 is TGTGCCAGCAGCGCGGAAGGACTAGGGCCCTACAATGAGCAGTTCTTC. It codes for CASSAEGLGPYNEQFF.

This chain links TRBV28 with TRBJ1-5, with TRBD1 matching over 9 bases. The germline V gene has CDR1 MDHEN and CDR2 SYDVKM. The CDR3 totals 12 residues. The CDR3 reads CAHRQGGQPQHF. In DNA, the CDR3 is TGTGCTCACAGACAGGGGGGTCAGCCCCAGCATTTT.

The chain uses TRBV19 and TRBJ2-1; 7 bases fit TRBD2. The CDR3 is made up of 12 amino acids. Losses at the gene ends were 5 bases for V and 9 bases for J; bases not matched to a gene: 4. Per the germline V gene, CDR1 is LNHDA and CDR2 is SQIVND (reference sequence). In DNA form, the CDR3 reads TGTGCCAGTAGTCCGCGGGGGTCTGAGCAGTTCTTC. Its translation: CASSPRGSEQFF.

The rearrangement uses TRBV6-5 and TRBJ1-3; D is ambiguous. The CDR3 spans 13 residues. Trimming pared 8 bases from V and 4 bases from J, leaving 12 bases between. Germline V gene data show CDR1 as MNHEY and CDR2 as SVGAGI. CDR3 region: CASVAGIGNTIYF. CDR3 nucleotides: TGTGCCAGCGTGGCGGGGATAGGAAACACCATATATTTT.

This sequence joins TRBV14 and TRBJ2-3, with D possibly being TRBD2 (5 bases). There are 12 residues in the CDR3. V lost 4 bases to trimming and J lost 5 bases, with 7 bases between them. Germline lookup yields CDR1 SGHDN and CDR2 FVKESK. The CDR3: CASSPGGDTQYF. CDR3 in DNA: TGTGCCAGCAGCCCTGGAGGAGATACGCAGTATTTT.

This clone was counted between two and nine times. The chain uses TRBV28 and TRBJ2-6, with 7 bases identical to TRBD1. The CDR3 totals 15 residues. Germline CDR1 reads MDHEN; CDR2 reads SYDVKM. The J segment lost 2 bases and the V segment lost 5 bases, leaving 3 bases of the junction unmatched. DNA for the CDR3: TGTGCCAGCAGTACCGACAGGGCTGGGGCCAACGTCCTGACTTTC. Its translation is CASSTDRAGANVLTF.

This clone has a single count. The chain has TRBV3-1 (or the pseudogene TRBV3-2) and TRBJ2-5; possibly TRBD2 for D (6 bases). Germline loops: CDR1 LGHDT, CDR2 YNNKEL (reference sequence). This CDR3 contains 12 residues. Trimming took 0 bases from V and 7 from J, leaving 6 bases between them. CDR3 amino acids: CASSQEGGTQYF. The CDR3 coding sequence is TGTGCCAGCAGCCAAGAGGGGGGGACCCAGTACTTC.

This sequence joins TRBV19 and TRBJ2-1, with TRBD2 matching over 14 bases. The CDR3 is made up of 16 amino acids. Unmatched junction bases numbered 7, after V lost 7 bases and J lost 5 bases. Germline V CDR1 and CDR2: LNHDA, SQIVND (reference sequence). DNA of the CDR3: TGTGCCAGTACAAAAGGGGGACTAGCGGGGGACAATGAGCAGTTCTTC. Its protein is CASTKGGLAGDNEQFF.